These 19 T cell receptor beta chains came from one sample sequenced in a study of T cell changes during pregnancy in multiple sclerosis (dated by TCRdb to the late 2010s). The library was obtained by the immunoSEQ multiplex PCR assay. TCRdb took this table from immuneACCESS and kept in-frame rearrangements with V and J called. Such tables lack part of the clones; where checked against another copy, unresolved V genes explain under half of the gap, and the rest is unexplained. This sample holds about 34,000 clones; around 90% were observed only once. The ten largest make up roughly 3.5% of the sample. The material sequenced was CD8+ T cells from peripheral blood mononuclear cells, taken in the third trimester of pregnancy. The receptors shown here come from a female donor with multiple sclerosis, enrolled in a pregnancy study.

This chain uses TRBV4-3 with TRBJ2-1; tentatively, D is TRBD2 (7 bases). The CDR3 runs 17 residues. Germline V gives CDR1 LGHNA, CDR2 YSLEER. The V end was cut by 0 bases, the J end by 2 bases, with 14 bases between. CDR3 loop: CASSQERGGGPYNEQFF. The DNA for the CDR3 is TGCGCCAGCAGCCAAGAGAGGGGCGGGGGCCCCTACAATGAGCAGTTCTTC.

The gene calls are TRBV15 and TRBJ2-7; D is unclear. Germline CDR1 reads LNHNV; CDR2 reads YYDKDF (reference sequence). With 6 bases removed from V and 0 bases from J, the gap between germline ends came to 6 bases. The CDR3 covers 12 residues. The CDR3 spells CATRGLSYEQYF. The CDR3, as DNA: TGTGCCACCAGGGGCCTCTCCTACGAGCAGTACTTC.

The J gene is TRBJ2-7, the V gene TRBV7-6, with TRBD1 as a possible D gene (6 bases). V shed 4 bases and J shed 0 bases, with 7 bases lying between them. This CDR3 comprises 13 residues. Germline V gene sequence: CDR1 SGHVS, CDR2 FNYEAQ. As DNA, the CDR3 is TGTGCCAGCAGCTCGGACAGCTCCTACGAGCAGTACTTC. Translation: CASSSDSSYEQYF.

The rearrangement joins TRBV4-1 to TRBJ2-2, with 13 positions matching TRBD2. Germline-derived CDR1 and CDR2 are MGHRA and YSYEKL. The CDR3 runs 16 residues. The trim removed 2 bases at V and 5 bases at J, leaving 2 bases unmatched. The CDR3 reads CASSQRLAGGTGELFF. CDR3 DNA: TGCGCCAGCAGCCAACGACTAGCGGGGGGAACCGGGGAGCTGTTTTTT.

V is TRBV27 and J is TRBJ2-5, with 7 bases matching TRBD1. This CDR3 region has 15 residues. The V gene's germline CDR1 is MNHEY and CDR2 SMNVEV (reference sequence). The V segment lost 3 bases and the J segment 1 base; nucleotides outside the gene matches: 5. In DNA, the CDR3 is TGTGCCAGCAGTTTCCTAGGGACAGCCCAAGAGACCCAGTACTTC. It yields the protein CASSFLGTAQETQYF.

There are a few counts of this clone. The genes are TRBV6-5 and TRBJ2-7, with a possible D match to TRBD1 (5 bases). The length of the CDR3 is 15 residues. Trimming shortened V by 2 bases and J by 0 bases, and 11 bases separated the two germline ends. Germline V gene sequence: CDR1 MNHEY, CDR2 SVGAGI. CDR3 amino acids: CASSYTTASSYEQYF. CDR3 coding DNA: TGTGCCAGCAGTTACACGACAGCGAGCTCCTACGAGCAGTACTTC.

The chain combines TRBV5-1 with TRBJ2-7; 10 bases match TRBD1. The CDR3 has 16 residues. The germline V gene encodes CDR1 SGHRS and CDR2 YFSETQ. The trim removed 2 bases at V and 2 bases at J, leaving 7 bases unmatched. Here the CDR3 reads CASSFLSGTGAYEQYF. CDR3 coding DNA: TGCGCCAGCAGCTTCTTATCCGGGACAGGGGCCTACGAGCAGTACTTC. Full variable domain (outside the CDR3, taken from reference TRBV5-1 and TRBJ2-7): KAGVTQTPRYLIKTRGQQVTLSCSPISGHRSVSWYQQTPGQGLQFLFEYFSETQRNKGNFPGRFSGRQFSNSRSEMNVSTLELGDSALYLCASSFLSGTGAYEQYFGPGTRLTVT.

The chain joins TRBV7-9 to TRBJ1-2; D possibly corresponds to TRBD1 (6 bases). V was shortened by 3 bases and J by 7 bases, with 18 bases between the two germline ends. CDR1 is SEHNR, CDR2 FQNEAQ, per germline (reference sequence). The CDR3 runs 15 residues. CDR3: CASSFIQGRGSGYTF. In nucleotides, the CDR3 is TGTGCCAGCAGCTTCATTCAGGGGAGGGGGTCTGGCTACACCTTC.

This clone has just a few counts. The CDR3 bases are TGTGCCAGCAGCGGAATTAGCGGGGGGATCCCGAGTACCGGGGAGCTGTTTTTT. The encoded protein is CASSGISGGIPSTGELFF. The rearrangement links TRBV9 to TRBJ2-2; 10 positions match TRBD2. Germline V gene lookup returns CDR1 SGDLS and CDR2 YYNGEE. CDR3 length: 18 amino acids. V trimming: 3 bases; J trimming: 5 bases; junction bases outside the gene matches: 13.

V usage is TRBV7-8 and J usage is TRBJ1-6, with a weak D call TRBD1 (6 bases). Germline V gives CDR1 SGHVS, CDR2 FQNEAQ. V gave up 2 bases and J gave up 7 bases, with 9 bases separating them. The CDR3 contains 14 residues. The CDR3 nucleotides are TGTGCCAGCAGCTTAAATCAGGGGAATTCACCCCTCCACTTT. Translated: CASSLNQGNSPLHF.

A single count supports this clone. CDR3 nucleotides: TGTGCCAGCAGCTTGAGAGATGGCAATCAGCCCCAGCATTTT. It yields the protein CASSLRDGNQPQHF. The rearrangement links TRBV7-7 to TRBJ1-5; no definite D call. Germline CDR1 SSHAT, CDR2 FNYEAQ (reference sequence). This CDR3 contains 14 residues. Trimming removed 3 bases from V and 2 bases from J, with 8 bases in between.

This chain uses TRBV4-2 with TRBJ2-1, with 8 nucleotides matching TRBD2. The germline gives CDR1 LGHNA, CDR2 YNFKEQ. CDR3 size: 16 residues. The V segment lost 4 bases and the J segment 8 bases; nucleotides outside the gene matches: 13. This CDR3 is CASSLPGLEGLDEQFF. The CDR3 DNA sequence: TGTGCCAGCAGCCTTCCGGGACTAGAGGGATTGGATGAGCAGTTCTTC.

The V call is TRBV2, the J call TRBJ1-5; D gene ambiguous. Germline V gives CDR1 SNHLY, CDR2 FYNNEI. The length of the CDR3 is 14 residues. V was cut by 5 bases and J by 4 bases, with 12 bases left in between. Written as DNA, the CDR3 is TGTGCCAGCAGTAAGGATGGAGTAAATCAGCCCCAGCATTTT. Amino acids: CASSKDGVNQPQHF.

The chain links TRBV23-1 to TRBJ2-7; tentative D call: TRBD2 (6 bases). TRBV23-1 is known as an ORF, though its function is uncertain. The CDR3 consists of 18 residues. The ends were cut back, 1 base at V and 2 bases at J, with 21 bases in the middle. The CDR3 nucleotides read TGCGCCAGCAGTCAATATGGGGGGTCCCTCAACAGAGCCTACGAGCAGTACTTC. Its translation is CASSQYGGSLNRAYEQYF.

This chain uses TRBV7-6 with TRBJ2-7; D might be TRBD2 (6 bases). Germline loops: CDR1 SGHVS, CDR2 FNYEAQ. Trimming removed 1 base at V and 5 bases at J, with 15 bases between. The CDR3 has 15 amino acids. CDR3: CASSLGASGGNEQYF. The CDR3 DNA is TGTGCCAGCAGCTTAGGGGCTAGTGGAGGGAACGAGCAGTACTTC.

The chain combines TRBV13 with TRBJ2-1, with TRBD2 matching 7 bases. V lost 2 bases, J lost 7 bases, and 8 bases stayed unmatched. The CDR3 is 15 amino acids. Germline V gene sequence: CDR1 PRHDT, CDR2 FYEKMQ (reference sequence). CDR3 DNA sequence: TGTGCCAGCAGCTTACCTAGCGGACGGGGGAATGAGCAGTTCTTC. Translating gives CASSLPSGRGNEQFF.

The CDR3 nucleotides read TGTGCCAGCAGCTTAGGACGGGGGTCAACCTACGAGCAGTACTTC. Amino acid sequence: CASSLGRGSTYEQYF. This chain connects TRBV7-2 to TRBJ2-7; a possible D gene is TRBD2 (6 bases). Trimming took off 1 base at V and 2 bases at J, with 12 bases between the two ends. Germline-derived CDR1 and CDR2 are SGHTA and FQGNSA. The CDR3 consists of 15 residues.

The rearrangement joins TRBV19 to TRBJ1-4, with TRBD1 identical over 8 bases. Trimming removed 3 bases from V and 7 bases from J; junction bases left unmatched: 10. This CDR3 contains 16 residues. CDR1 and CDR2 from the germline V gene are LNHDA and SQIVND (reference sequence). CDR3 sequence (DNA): TGTGCCAGTAGTATGGGGTCCGGGACAGGCCCTGAAAAACTGTTTTTT. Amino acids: CASSMGSGTGPEKLFF.

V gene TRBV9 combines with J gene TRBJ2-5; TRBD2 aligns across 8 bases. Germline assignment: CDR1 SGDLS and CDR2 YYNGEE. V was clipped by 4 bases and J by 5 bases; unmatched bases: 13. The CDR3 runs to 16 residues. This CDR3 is CASSLGRGGPLETQYF. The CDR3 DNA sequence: TGTGCCAGCAGCCTGGGTCGGGGGGGGCCGCTTGAGACCCAGTACTTC.